This T cell receptor beta chain was documented in a study of T cell repertoires in cytomegalovirus infection. Study context: It was the public TCR beta signatures that indicated both CMV infection and matching HLA type. Findings and limits, study-wide: Carriers of CMV and the relevant HLA type were discriminated by public TCR beta frequency. HLA-C-restricted TCR beta clonotypes specific for CMV led the ex vivo response.

TCRdb used MiXCR to reprocess the reads, holding one entry per CDR3 protein. The data contain 400,000 or so distinct CDR3 sequences, around 32% of them singletons. A word on this clonotype: Its antigen is still unknown. At one end the junction does not follow the germline gene, possibly because of a read error.

This CDR3 is 15 amino acids long. Sample: PBMCs. The source is a human donor in good health (CMV status not recorded). Some clones in this sample may be carry-over from other donors' samples. The J gene is TRBJ2-7, the V gene TRBV12-3 or TRBV12-4; 8 nucleotides agree with TRBD1. The CDR3 coding sequence is TGTGCCCGCAGCCCCAGACAGGGGAGAACTTACGAGCAGTACTTC. Protein sequence: CARSPRQGRTYEQYF.